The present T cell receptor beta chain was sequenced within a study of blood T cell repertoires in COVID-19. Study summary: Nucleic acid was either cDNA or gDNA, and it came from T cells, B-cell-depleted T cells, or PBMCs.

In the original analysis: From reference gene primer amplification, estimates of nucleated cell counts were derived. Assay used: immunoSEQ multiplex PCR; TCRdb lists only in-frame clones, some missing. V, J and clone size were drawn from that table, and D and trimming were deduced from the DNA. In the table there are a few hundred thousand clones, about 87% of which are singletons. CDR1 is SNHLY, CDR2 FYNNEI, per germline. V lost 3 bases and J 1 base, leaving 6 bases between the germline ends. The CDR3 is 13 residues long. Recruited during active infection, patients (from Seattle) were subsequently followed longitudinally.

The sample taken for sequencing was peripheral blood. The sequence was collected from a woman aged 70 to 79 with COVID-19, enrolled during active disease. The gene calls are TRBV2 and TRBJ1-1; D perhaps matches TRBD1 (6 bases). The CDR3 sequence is CASSDRGNTEAFF. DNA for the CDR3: TGTGCCAGCAGTGACAGGGGGAACACTGAAGCTTTCTTT.